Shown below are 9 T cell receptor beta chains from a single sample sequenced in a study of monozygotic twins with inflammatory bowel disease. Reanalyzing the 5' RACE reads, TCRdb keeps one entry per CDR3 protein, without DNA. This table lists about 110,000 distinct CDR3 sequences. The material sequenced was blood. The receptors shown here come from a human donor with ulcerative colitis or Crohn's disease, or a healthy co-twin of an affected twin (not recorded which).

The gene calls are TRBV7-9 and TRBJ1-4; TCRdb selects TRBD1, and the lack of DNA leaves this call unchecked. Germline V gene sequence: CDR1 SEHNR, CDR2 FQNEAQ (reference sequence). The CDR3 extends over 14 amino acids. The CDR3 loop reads CASSRTGPREKLFF.

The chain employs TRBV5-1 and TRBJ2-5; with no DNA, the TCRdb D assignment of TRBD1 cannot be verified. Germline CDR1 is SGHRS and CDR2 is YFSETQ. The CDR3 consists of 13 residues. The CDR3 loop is CASSLVREETQYF.

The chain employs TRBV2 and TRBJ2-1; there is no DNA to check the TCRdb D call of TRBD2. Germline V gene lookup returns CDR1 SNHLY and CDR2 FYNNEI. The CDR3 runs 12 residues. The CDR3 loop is CASSTRTSGLFF.

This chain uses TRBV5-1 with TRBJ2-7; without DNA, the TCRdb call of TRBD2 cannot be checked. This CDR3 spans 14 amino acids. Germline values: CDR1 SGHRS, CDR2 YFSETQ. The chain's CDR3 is CASRGLAGDYEQYF.

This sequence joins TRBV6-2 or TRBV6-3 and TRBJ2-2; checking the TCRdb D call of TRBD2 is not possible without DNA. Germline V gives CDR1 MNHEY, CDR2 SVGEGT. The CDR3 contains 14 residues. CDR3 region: CASSRSRGTGELFF.

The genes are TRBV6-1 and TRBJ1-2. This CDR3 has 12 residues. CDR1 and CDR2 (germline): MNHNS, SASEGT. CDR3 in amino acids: CASSEFDYGYTF.

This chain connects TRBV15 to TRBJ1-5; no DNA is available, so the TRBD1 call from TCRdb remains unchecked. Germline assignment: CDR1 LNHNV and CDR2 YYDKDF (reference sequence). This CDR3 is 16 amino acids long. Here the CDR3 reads CATSRGDRFLNQPQHF. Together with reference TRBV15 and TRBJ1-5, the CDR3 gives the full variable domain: DAMVIQNPRYQVTQFGKPVTLSCSQTLNHNVMYWYQQKSSQAPKLLFHYYDKDFNNEADTPDNFQSRRPNTSFCFLDIRSPGLGDTAMYLCATSRGDRFLNQPQHFGDGTRLSIL.

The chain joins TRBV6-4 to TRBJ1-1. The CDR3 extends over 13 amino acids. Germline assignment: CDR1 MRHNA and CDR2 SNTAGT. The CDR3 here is CASSNLAGAEAFF.

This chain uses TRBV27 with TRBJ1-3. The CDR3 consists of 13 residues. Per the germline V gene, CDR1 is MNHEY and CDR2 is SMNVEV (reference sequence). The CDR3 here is CASALDFGNTIYF.